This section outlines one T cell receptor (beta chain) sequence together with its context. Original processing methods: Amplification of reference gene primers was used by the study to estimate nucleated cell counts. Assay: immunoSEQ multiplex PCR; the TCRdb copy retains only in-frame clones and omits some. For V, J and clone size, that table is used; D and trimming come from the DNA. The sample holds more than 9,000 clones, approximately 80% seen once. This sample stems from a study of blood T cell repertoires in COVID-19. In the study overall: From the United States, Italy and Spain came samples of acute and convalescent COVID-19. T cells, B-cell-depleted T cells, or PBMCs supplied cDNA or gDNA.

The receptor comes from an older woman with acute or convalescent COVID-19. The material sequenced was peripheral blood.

The CDR3 sequence is CATSDLASGGADTQYF. In nucleotides, the CDR3 is TGTGCCACCAGTGATTTAGCTAGCGGGGGGGCAGATACGCAGTATTTT. This chain joins TRBV24-1 and TRBJ2-3; 12 bases map to TRBD2. This CDR3 has 16 amino acids. Germline CDR1 is KGHDR and CDR2 is SFDVKD. The V gene end was trimmed by 1 base and the J gene end by 4 bases; junction bases not matched to a gene: 2.